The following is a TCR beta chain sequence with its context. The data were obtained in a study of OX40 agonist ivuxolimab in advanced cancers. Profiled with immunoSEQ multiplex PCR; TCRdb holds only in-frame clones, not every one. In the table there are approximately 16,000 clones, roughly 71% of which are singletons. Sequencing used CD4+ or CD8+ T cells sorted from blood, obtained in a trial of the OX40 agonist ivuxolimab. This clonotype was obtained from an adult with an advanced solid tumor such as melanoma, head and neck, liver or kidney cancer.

This CDR3 reads CSVPSTSFNYGYTF. The CDR3 bases are TGCAGCGTCCCCTCGACAAGTTTTAACTATGGCTACACCTTC. The gene calls are TRBV29-1 and TRBJ1-2, with D unclear. V was trimmed by 6 bases and J by 1 base, leaving 15 bases between them. Germline CDR1 and CDR2: SQVTM and ANQGSEA. CDR3 length: 14 amino acids.